This TCR beta chain was identified during a study of cytomegalovirus exposure and HLA in healthy donors. Study-wide results and caveats: First-cohort TCR clusters were later found to tend to co-occur in the 120 validation repertoires. It was about 180 TCR beta chains that were listed as cytomegalovirus-associated.

On this clone itself: Its target is not known.

This table comes from immunoSEQ multiplex PCR, and its TCRdb copy is limited to in-frame clones, with some not included. The sample shows hundreds of thousands of clones, around 80% of them seen only once. Trimming removed 0 bases at V and 3 bases at J, with 13 bases between. The CDR3 has 16 residues. The germline V gene has CDR1 SGHRS and CDR2 YFSETQ. The sample consisted of PBMCs. This chain uses TRBV5-1 with TRBJ1-3; D unclear. The sequence was obtained from a woman in her twenties or thirties in good health and CMV-seropositive. Here the CDR3 reads CASSLEPRGNGNTIYF. The CDR3 DNA sequence: TGCGCCAGCAGCTTGGAGCCCCGAGGCAATGGAAACACCATATATTTT.